The present entry profiles one T cell receptor beta chain with its context. The authors produced TCR alpha and TCR beta cDNA libraries with sample barcodes and UMIs by 5'RACE using constant-segment primers. Each CDR3 protein gets one entry after TCRdb re-called the 5' RACE reads with MiXCR. The sample includes around 310,000 distinct CDR3 sequences, roughly 13% of them seen just once. This entry is derived from a study of T-cell memory formation after mild COVID-19. Background on the study: TCR clusters were mostly donor specific.

The CDR3 has 15 residues. V was clipped by 6 bases and J by 6 bases; unmatched bases: 10. The clonotype was recovered from a man younger than 35 who had mild COVID-19 (a few samples of this study predate the infection). Cell type and time point are not known. The chain combines TRBV12-3 or TRBV12-4 with TRBJ2-2; 7 bases map to TRBD2. The source material was PBMCs or a T cell subset sorted from them (not recorded which). The chain's CDR3 is CASRPGGGGPGELFF. The CDR3 DNA follows: TGTGCCAGCAGACCCGGCGGGGGAGGCCCCGGGGAGCTGTTTTTT.